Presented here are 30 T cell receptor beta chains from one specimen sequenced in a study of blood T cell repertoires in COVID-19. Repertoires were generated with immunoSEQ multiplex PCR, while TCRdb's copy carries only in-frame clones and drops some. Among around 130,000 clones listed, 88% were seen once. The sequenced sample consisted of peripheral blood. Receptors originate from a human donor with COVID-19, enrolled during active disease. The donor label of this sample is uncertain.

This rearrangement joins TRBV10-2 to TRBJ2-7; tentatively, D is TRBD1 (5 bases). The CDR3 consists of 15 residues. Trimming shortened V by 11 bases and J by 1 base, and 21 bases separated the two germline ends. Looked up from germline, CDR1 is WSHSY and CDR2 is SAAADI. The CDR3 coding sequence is TGCGCCGCTCTGGTCCCAGGGATAAGTTCCTACGAGCAGTACTTC. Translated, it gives CAALVPGISSYEQYF.

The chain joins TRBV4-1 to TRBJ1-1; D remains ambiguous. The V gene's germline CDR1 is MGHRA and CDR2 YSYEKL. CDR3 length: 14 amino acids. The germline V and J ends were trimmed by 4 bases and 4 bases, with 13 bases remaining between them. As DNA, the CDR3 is TGCGCCAGCAGCCGGGCTCGTCTACTCACTGAAGCTTTCTTT. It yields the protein CASSRARLLTEAFF.

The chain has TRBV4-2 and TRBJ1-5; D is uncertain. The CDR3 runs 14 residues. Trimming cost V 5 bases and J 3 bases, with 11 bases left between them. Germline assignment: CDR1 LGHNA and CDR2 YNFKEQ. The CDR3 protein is CASSGGPDNQPQHF. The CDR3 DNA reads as TGTGCCAGCAGCGGAGGGCCAGACAATCAGCCCCAGCATTTT.

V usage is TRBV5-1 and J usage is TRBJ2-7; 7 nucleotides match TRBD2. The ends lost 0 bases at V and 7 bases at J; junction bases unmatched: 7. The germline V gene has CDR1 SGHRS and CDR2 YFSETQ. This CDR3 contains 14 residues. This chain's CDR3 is CASSLGRERREQYF. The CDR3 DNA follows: TGCGCCAGCAGCTTGGGGCGGGAGAGACGGGAGCAGTACTTC.

CDR3 sequence reads: CASSSGGSGNTIYF. CDR3 DNA sequence: TGCGCCAGCAGCAGCGGTGGATCTGGAAACACCATATATTTT. The chain couples TRBV5-1 to TRBJ1-3; D is unresolved. CDR3 length: 14 amino acids. Looked up from germline, CDR1 is SGHRS and CDR2 is YFSETQ. V lost 4 bases and J lost 1, with 9 bases in between.

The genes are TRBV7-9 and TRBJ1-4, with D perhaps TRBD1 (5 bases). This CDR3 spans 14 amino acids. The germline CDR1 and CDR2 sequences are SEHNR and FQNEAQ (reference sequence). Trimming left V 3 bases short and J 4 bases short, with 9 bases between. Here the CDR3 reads CASSLGQGNEKLFF. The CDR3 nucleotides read TGTGCCAGCAGCTTGGGGCAGGGTAATGAAAAACTGTTTTTT. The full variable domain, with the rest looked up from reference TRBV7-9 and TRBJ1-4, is DTGVSQNPRHKITKRGQNVTFRCDPISEHNRLYWYRQTLGQGPEFLTYFQNEAQLEKSRLLSDRFSAERPKGSFSTLEIQRTEQGDSAMYLCASSLGQGNEKLFFGSGTQLSVL.

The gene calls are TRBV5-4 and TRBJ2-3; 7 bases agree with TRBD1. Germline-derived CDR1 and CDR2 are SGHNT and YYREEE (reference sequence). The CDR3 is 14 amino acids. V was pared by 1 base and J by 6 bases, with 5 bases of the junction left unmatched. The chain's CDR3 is CASSLWDRADTQYF. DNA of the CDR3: TGTGCCAGCAGCTTGTGGGACAGAGCCGATACGCAGTATTTT.

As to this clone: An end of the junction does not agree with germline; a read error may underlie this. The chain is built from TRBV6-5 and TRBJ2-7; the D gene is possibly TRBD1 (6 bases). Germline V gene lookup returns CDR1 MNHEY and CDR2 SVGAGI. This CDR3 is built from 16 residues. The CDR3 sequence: CASSYFAGAADYGQYF. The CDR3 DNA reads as TGTGCCAGCAGTTACTTTGCAGGGGCGGCAGACTACGGGCAGTACTTC.

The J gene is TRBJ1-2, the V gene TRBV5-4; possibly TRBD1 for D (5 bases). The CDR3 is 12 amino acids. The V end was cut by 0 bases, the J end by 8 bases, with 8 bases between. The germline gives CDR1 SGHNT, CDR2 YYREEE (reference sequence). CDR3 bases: TGTGCCAGCAGCTTGGTGGGGGGAGGCTACACCTTC. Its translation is CASSLVGGGYTF.

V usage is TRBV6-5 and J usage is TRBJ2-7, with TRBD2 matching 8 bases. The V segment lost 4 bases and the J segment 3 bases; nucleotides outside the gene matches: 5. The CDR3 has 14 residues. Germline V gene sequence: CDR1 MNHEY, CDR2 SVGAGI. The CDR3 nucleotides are TGTGCCAGCAGTTTGCGAGCGGGGGTCTACGAGCAGTACTTC. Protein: CASSLRAGVYEQYF.

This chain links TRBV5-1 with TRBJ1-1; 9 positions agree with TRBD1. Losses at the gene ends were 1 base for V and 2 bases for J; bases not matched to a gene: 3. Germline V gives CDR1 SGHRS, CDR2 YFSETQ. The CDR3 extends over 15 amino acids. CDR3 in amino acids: CASSLRTGENTEAFF. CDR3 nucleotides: TGCGCCAGCAGCTTGAGGACAGGGGAAAACACTGAAGCTTTCTTT.

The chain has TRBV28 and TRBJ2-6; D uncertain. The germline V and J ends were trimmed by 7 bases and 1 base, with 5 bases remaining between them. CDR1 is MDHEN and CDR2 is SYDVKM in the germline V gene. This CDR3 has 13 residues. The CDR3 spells CASIDSGANVLTF. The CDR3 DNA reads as TGTGCCAGCATAGATTCTGGGGCCAACGTCCTGACTTTC.

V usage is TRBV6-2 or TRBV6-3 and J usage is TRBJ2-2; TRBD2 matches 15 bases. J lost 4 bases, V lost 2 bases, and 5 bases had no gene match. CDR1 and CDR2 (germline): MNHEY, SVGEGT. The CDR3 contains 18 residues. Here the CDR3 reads CASSYGLAGGPTTGELFF. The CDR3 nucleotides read TGTGCCAGCAGTTACGGACTAGCGGGGGGGCCGACCACCGGGGAGCTGTTTTTT.

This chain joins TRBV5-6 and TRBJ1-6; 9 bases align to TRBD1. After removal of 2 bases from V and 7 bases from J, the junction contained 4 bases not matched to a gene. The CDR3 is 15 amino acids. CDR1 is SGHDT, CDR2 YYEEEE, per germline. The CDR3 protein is CASSFGTGRNSPLHF. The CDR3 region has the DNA TGTGCCAGCAGCTTTGGGACAGGGCGGAATTCACCCCTCCACTTT. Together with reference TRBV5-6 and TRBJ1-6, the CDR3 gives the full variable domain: DAGVTQSPTHLIKTRGQQVTLRCSPKSGHDTVSWYQQALGQGPQFIFQYYEEEERQRGNFPDRFSGHQFPNYSSELNVNALLLGDSALYLCASSFGTGRNSPLHFGNGTRLTVT.

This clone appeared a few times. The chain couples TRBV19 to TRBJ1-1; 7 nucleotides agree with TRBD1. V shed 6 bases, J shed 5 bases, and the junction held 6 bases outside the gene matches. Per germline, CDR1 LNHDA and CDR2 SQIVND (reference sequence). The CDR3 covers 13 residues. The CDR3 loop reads CASRSDRETEAFF. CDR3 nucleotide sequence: TGTGCCAGTAGATCTGACAGGGAAACTGAAGCTTTCTTT.

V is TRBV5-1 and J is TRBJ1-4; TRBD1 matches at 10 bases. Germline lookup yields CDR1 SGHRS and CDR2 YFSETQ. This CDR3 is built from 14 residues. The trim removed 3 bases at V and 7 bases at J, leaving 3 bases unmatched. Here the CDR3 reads CASSWGQGTEKLFF. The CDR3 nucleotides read TGCGCCAGCAGCTGGGGACAGGGGACTGAAAAACTGTTTTTT.

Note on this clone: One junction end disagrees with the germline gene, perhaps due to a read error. CDR3 region: CASRRRTNYGHTF. The DNA for the CDR3 is TGTGCCAGCAGGCGGAGGACTAACTATGGCCACACCTTC. The genes are TRBV2 and TRBJ1-2, with D unresolved. CDR1 is SNHLY, CDR2 FYNNEI, per germline. The CDR3 covers 13 residues.

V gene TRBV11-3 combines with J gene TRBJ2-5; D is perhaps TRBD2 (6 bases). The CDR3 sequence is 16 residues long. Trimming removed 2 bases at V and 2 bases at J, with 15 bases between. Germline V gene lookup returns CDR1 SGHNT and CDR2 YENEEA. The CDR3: CASSLRIAGPQETQYF. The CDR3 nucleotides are TGTGCCAGCAGCTTAAGGATCGCGGGACCTCAAGAGACCCAGTACTTC.

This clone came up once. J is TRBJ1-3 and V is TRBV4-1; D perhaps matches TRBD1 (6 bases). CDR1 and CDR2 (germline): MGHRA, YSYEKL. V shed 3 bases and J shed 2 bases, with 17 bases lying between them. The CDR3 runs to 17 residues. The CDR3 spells CASSQTTGKKAGNTIYF. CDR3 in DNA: TGCGCCAGCAGCCAGACTACAGGGAAGAAGGCTGGAAACACCATATATTTT.

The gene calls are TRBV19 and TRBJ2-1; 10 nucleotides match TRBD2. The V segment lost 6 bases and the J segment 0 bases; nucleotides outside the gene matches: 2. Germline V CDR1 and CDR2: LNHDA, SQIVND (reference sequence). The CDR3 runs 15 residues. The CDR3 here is CASSASGSSYNEQFF. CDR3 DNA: TGTGCCAGTAGCGCTAGCGGGAGCTCCTACAATGAGCAGTTCTTC.

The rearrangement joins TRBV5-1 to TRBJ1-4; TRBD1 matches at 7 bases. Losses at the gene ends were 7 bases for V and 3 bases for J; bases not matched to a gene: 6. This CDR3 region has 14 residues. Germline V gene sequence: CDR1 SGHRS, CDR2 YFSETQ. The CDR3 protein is CASCQGGANEKLFF. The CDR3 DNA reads TGCGCCAGCTGCCAGGGGGGAGCTAATGAAAAACTGTTTTTT.

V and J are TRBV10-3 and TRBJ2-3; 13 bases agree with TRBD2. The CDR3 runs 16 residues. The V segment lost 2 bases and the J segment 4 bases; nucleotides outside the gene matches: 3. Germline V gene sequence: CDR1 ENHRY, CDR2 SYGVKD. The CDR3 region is CAISETLAGGPDTQYF. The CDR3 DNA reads TGTGCCATCAGTGAGACACTAGCGGGGGGGCCAGATACGCAGTATTTT.

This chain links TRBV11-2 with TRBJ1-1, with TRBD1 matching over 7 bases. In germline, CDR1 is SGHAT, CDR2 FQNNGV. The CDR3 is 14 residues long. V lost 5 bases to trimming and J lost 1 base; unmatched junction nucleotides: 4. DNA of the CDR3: TGTGCCAGCAGCCTAAGGACAGGGAACACTGAAGCTTTCTTT. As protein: CASSLRTGNTEAFF.

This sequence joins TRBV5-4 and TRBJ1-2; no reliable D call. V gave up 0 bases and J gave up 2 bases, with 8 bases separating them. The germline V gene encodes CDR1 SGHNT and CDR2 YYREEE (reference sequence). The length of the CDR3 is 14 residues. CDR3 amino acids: CASSLDGWNYGYTF. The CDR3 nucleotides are TGTGCCAGCAGCTTGGACGGGTGGAACTATGGCTACACCTTC.

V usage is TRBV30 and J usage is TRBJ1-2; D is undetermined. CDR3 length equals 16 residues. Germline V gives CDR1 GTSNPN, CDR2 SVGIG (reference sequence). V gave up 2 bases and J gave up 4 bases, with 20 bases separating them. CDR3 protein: CAWSPPVGRPTYGYTF. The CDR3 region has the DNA TGTGCCTGGAGTCCCCCTGTTGGCAGGCCGACCTATGGCTACACCTTC.

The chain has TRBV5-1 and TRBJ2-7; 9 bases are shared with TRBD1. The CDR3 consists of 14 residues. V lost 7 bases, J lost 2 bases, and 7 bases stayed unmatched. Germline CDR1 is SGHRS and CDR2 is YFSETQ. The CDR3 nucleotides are TGCGCCAGCGACCCGGGGGACAGGGCCTACGAGCAGTACTTC. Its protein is CASDPGDRAYEQYF.

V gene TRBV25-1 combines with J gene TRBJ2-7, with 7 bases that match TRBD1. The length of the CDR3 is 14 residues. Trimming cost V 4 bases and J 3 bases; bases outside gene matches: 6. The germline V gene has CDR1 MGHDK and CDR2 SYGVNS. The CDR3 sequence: CASSAGQVSYEQYF. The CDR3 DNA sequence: TGTGCCAGCAGTGCTGGACAGGTCAGCTACGAGCAGTACTTC.

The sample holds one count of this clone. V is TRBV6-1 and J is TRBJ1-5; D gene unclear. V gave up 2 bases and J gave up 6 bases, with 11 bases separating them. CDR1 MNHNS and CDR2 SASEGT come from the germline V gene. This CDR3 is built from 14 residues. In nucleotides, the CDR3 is TGTGCCAGCAGTGAAACCGTCCTGGCTCAGCCCCAGCATTTT. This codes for CASSETVLAQPQHF.

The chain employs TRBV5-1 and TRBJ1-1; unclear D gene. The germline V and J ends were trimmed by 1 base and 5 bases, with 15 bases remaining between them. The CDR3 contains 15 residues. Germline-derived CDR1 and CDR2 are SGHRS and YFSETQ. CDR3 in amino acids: CASSLQGRSGTEAFF. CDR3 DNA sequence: TGCGCCAGCAGCTTGCAAGGTCGCTCGGGGACTGAAGCTTTCTTT.

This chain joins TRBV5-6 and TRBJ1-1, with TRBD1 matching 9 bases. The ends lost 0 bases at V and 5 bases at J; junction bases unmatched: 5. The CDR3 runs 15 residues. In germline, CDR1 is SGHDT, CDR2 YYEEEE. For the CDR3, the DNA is TGTGCCAGCAGCTTGGAACAGGGGGCGAGGACTGAAGCTTTCTTT. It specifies CASSLEQGARTEAFF.